This TCR beta chain was identified in a study of T cell repertoires in cytomegalovirus infection. Study summary: Public TCR beta signature analysis indicated the presence of both CMV infection and matching HLA type. Study-wide results and caveats: Dominating the ex vivo response were TCR beta clonotypes that were CMV-specific and HLA-C-restricted. People with CMV and the relevant HLA were identified by cumulative public TCR beta family frequency.

With 6 bases clipped from V and 5 bases from J, the junction kept 17 bases outside the gene matches. Germline loops: CDR1 SGHTA, CDR2 FQGNSA. The CDR3 loop spans 17 amino acids. TCRdb reprocessed the reads with MiXCR, giving one entry per CDR3 protein. The sample comprises 550,000 to 700,000 distinct CDR3 sequences, around 40% of which are singletons, and roughly 50% rests with the top ten. The table lists this clonotype with many counts. Its cognate antigen is unknown. This chain connects TRBV7-2 to TRBJ2-5; 8 positions match TRBD2. The TCR originated in a human donor in good health (CMV status not recorded). Some clones in this sample may be carry-over from other donors' samples. The sample here was cultured PBMCs, taken from culture after CMV antigen stimulation. The CDR3 reads CASSYLWRGPGGETQYF. DNA for the CDR3: TGTGCCAGCAGTTACCTCTGGCGGGGACCGGGAGGGGAGACCCAGTACTTC.